The 17 T cell receptor beta chains below come from one sample, sequenced in a study of cytomegalovirus exposure and HLA in healthy donors. PCR amplification relied on 60 Vbeta primers (plus 13 Jbeta primers). Sequencing used immunoSEQ multiplex PCR; TCRdb keeps in-frame clones, though not all of them. In the table there are over 140,000 clones, approximately 84% of which are singletons. Sequencing used PBMCs. These TCRs come from a man aged 25-45 years in good health and CMV-seropositive.

V is TRBV6-5 and J is TRBJ1-1; 8 nucleotides align to TRBD1. V gave up 0 bases and J gave up 2 bases; unmatched junction bases: 5. The germline gives CDR1 MNHEY, CDR2 SVGAGI. The CDR3 extends over 16 amino acids. CDR3 region: CASSYSGAGGNTEAFF. CDR3 DNA: TGTGCCAGCAGTTACTCGGGTGCAGGGGGCAACACTGAAGCTTTCTTT.

V and J are TRBV10-3 and TRBJ2-3, with D possibly TRBD2 on 6 matching bases. The length of the CDR3 is 14 residues. Germline V CDR1 and CDR2: ENHRY, SYGVKD. The V and J ends lost 6 bases and 2 bases respectively, with 12 bases between them. CDR3 sequence: CAIRTGTSTDTQYF. CDR3 nucleotides: TGTGCCATCAGAACCGGGACTTCCACAGATACGCAGTATTTT.

The chain recombines TRBV6-1 with TRBJ1-1; 8 bases map to TRBD1. V shed 5 bases and J 1 base; nucleotides not matched to a gene: 6. The germline V gene has CDR1 MNHNS and CDR2 SASEGT. The CDR3 sequence is 15 residues long. The CDR3, as DNA: TGTGCCAGCAGTCCTCAGGGGGCAACGAACACTGAAGCTTTCTTT. Protein: CASSPQGATNTEAFF.

The chain joins TRBV9 to TRBJ1-3, with a tentative D call TRBD1 (5 bases). This CDR3 contains 16 residues. The germline CDR1 and CDR2 sequences are SGDLS and YYNGEE. Trimming cost V 5 bases and J 0 bases, with 15 bases left between them. In DNA, the CDR3 is TGTGCCAGCAGTCAATTGGGGCCGAACTCTGGAAACACCATATATTTT. Its translation: CASSQLGPNSGNTIYF.

The genes are TRBV7-6 and TRBJ2-1, with D possibly being TRBD2 (6 bases). CDR1 SGHVS and CDR2 FNYEAQ come from the germline V gene. The V end was cut by 0 bases, the J end by 2 bases, with 17 bases between. The length of the CDR3 is 18 residues. For the CDR3, the DNA is TGTGCCAGCAGCTTAGCACCCCTGATAGAGCGGGCCTACAATGAGCAGTTCTTC. As protein: CASSLAPLIERAYNEQFF.

This chain links TRBV30 with TRBJ2-6; unclear D gene. Trimming cost V 8 bases and J 3 bases, with 11 bases left between them. Looked up from germline, CDR1 is GTSNPN and CDR2 is SVGIG (reference sequence). This CDR3 region has 13 residues. The CDR3 coding sequence is TGTGCCACCTCTCGAGGTGGGGCCAACGTCCTGACTTTC. It specifies CATSRGGANVLTF.

The rearrangement joins TRBV11-2 to TRBJ2-1, with D maybe TRBD2 (6 bases). The CDR3 contains 16 residues. V lost 5 bases to trimming and J lost 7 bases, with 21 bases between them. Germline CDR1 is SGHAT and CDR2 is FQNNGV. CDR3 DNA sequence: TGTGCCAGCAGCCCCTCGGGTGCGGGGCTTGGGAATGAGCAGTTCTTC. The encoded protein is CASSPSGAGLGNEQFF.

This sequence joins TRBV2 and TRBJ1-5; the match to TRBD1 covers 11 bases. The V gene's germline CDR1 is SNHLY and CDR2 FYNNEI. V gave up 7 bases and J gave up 7 bases; unmatched junction bases: 12. The CDR3 consists of 16 residues. In DNA, the CDR3 is TGTGCCAGCACCGGACAGGGGGCAACGGGGGAGCAGCCCCAGCATTTT. This gives the protein CASTGQGATGEQPQHF. Variable domain in full (rest from reference TRBV2 and TRBJ1-5): EPEVTQTPSHQVTQMGQEVILRCVPISNHLYFYWYRQILGQKVEFLVSFYNNEISEKSEIFDDQFSVERPDGSNFTLKIRSTKLEDSAMYFCASTGQGATGEQPQHFGDGTRLSIL.

On this clone: The sample has other DNA sequences that encode this CDR3 too. The chain couples TRBV5-1 to TRBJ2-7; TRBD1 agrees at 8 bases. V shed 4 bases and J 1 base; nucleotides not matched to a gene: 7. The CDR3 length is 15 residues. CDR1 is SGHRS, CDR2 YFSETQ, per germline. This CDR3 is CASSLGQGSSYEQYF. Here the CDR3 DNA reads TGCGCCAGCAGCCTAGGACAGGGTTCTTCCTACGAGCAGTACTTC.

This clone was observed a single time. The rearrangement uses TRBV5-5 and TRBJ1-2, with 10 bases aligning to TRBD1. There are 14 residues in the CDR3. With 3 bases clipped from V and 2 bases from J, the junction kept 1 base outside the gene matches. Germline CDR1 SGHKS, CDR2 YYEKEE (reference sequence). CDR3 residues: CASSWGQGNYGYTF. The CDR3 DNA reads as TGTGCCAGCAGCTGGGGACAGGGGAACTATGGCTACACCTTC.

J is TRBJ2-7 and V is TRBV18; TRBD1 agrees at 9 bases. There are 15 residues in the CDR3. CDR1 is KGHSH and CDR2 is LQKENI in the germline V gene. V trimming: 0 bases; J trimming: 5 bases; junction bases outside the gene matches: 5. The CDR3 here is CASSPPTGGRDEQYF. In DNA form, the CDR3 reads TGTGCCAGCTCACCACCGACAGGGGGGAGGGACGAGCAGTACTTC. Variable domain in full (rest from reference TRBV18 and TRBJ2-7): NAGVMQNPRHLVRRRGQEARLRCSPMKGHSHVYWYRQLPEEGLKFMVYLQKENIIDESGMPKERFSAEFPKEGPSILRIQQVVRGDSAAYFCASSPPTGGRDEQYFGPGTRLTVT.

This clone was recorded once. This sequence joins TRBV27 and TRBJ2-1; 14 bases are a match to TRBD2. Trimming took 10 bases from V and 3 from J; bases not matched to a gene: 5. Looked up from germline, CDR1 is MNHEY and CDR2 is SMNVEV (reference sequence). This CDR3 has 15 residues. The CDR3 here is CATRTSGGFYNEQFF. In DNA form, the CDR3 reads TGTGCCACCAGGACTAGCGGGGGGTTCTACAATGAGCAGTTCTTC.

This chain joins TRBV29-1 and TRBJ2-2, with TRBD1 as a possible D gene (5 bases). This CDR3 has 14 residues. Trimming took off 6 bases at V and 1 base at J, with 12 bases between the two ends. Germline CDR1 is SQVTM and CDR2 is ANQGSEA. CDR3 in DNA: TGCAGCGTCATCTTCGACAGGAACACCGGGGAGCTGTTTTTT. This gives the protein CSVIFDRNTGELFF.

This clone was counted between two and nine times. The chain has TRBV14 and TRBJ1-2; D not certain. Germline CDR1 is SGHDN and CDR2 is FVKESK. This CDR3 comprises 13 residues. Trimming stripped 3 bases from V and 2 bases from J, with 7 bases between. The CDR3 coding sequence is TGTGCCAGCAGCCAGGGCTACAACTATGGCTACACCTTC. This encodes CASSQGYNYGYTF.

The rearrangement joins TRBV27 to TRBJ1-1; 10 bases line up with TRBD1. The CDR3 consists of 13 residues. V lost 6 bases, J lost 3 bases, and 1 base stayed unmatched. CDR1 and CDR2 (germline): MNHEY, SMNVEV (reference sequence). CDR3 in amino acids: CASRGTGDTEAFF. The CDR3 nucleotides read TGTGCCAGCAGGGGGACAGGGGACACTGAAGCTTTCTTT.

Only one count was recorded for this clone. The chain combines TRBV5-8 with TRBJ1-5; D uncertain. V gave up 2 bases and J gave up 7 bases, with 10 bases separating them. This CDR3 has 13 amino acids. CDR1 is SGHTS, CDR2 YDEGEE, per germline. The CDR3 is CASSLERIQPQHF. The CDR3 nucleotides read TGTGCCAGCAGCTTAGAGCGAATACAGCCCCAGCATTTT.

The V and J genes are TRBV19 and TRBJ1-5; 7 bases are shared with TRBD1. This CDR3 region has 16 residues. The germline V gene has CDR1 LNHDA and CDR2 SQIVND (reference sequence). V lost 1 base, J lost 4 bases, and 7 bases stayed unmatched. In nucleotides, the CDR3 is TGTGCCAGTAGTATAGGGAACAGGGGAACAAATCAGCCCCAGCATTTT. Its protein is CASSIGNRGTNQPQHF.